This T cell receptor beta chain was captured by sequencing in a study of cytomegalovirus exposure and HLA in healthy donors. Notes on the study in general: Reportedly, TCR beta sequences accurately predicted HLA-A and HLA-B alleles in most subjects. Reportedly, cytomegalovirus status was diagnosed with high sensitivity and specificity. Among immune exposure information, only CMV serostatus was available. Exclusion applied to some V segments, including TRBV6-2 and TRBV6-3, as they were indistinguishable.

In germline, CDR1 is MNHEY, CDR2 SVGAGI. The ends were cut back, 0 bases at V and 6 bases at J, with 6 bases in the middle. CDR3 size: 12 residues. For this clone: Antigen: not known.

Amplification used 60 Vbeta primers and 13 Jbeta primers. Libraries were prepared by immunoSEQ multiplex PCR; TCRdb keeps only in-frame clonotypes and omits some of them. The table includes some 150,000 clones, roughly 80% detected once. The specimen was PBMCs. The sequence derives from a man in his thirties or forties in good health and CMV-seronegative. This chain connects TRBV6-5 to TRBJ2-7; D uncertain. In nucleotides, the CDR3 is TGTGCCAGCAGTTACTCCTCTATCGAGCAGTACTTC. Translation gives CASSYSSIEQYF.